This record looks at one TCR beta chain sequence and its context. The data were taken from a study of OX40 agonist ivuxolimab in advanced cancers. In the study overall: Patients in dose escalation had liver, melanoma, kidney or head and neck cancers.

This CDR3 has 17 amino acids. V was trimmed by 0 bases and J by 1 base, leaving 15 bases between them. In germline, CDR1 is SEHNR, CDR2 FQNEAQ (reference sequence). The repertoire was sequenced with immunoSEQ multiplex PCR; TCRdb's copy has only in-frame clones and lacks some. The sample includes approximately 100,000 clones, under 85% of them seen just once. Specimen: CD4+ or CD8+ T cells sorted from blood, collected in a trial of the OX40 agonist ivuxolimab. This receptor was identified in an adult with an advanced solid tumor such as melanoma, head and neck, liver or kidney cancer. The chain combines TRBV7-9 with TRBJ1-2; D might be TRBD1 (6 bases). The CDR3 loop reads CASSLAGPQGHNYGYTF. DNA for the CDR3: TGTGCCAGCAGCTTAGCCGGTCCTCAGGGGCATAACTATGGCTACACCTTC.